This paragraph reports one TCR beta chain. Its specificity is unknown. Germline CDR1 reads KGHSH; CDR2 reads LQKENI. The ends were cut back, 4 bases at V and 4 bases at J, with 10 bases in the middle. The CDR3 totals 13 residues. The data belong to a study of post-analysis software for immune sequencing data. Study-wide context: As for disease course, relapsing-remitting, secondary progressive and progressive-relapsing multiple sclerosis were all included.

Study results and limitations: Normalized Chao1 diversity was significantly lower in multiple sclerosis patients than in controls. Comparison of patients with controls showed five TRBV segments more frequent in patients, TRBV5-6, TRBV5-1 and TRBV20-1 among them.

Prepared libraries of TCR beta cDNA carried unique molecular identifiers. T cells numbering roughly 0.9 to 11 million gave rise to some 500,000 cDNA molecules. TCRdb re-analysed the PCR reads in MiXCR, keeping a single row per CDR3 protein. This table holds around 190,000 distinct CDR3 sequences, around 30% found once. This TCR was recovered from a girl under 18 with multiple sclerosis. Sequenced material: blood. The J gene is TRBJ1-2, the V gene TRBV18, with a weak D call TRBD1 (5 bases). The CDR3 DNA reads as TGTGCCAGCTCACTCCAGGGCCCCTATGGCTACACCTTC. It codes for CASSLQGPYGYTF.